These 12 T cell receptor beta chains came from one sample sequenced in a study of PD-L1 blockade in urothelial cancer. Profiling relied on immunoSEQ multiplex PCR, and the TCRdb table lists in-frame clones only, not all of them. Of fewer than 75,000 clones listed, around four fifths are singletons. Sequenced material: PBMCs, taken around atezolizumab (anti-PD-L1) treatment. The receptors were sampled from an older man with urothelial cancer.

This chain links TRBV28 with TRBJ2-2, with D perhaps TRBD2 (6 bases). V lost 8 bases to trimming and J lost 6 bases, with 16 bases between them. The CDR3 length is 14 residues. The germline CDR1 and CDR2 sequences are MDHEN and SYDVKM. As DNA, the CDR3 is TGTGCCAGCGGAGGGGTCCAGATTGCCGGGGAGCTGTTTTTT. Its protein product is CASGGVQIAGELFF.

The genes are TRBV28 and TRBJ2-7; TRBD2 aligns across 9 bases. The junction had 10 bases not matched to a gene; V was cut back by 6 bases and J by 4 bases. Germline V gene lookup returns CDR1 MDHEN and CDR2 SYDVKM. CDR3 length: 15 residues. The CDR3 here is CASRPTSGDLYEQYF. The CDR3 DNA is TGTGCCAGCAGACCGACTAGCGGAGACTTATACGAGCAGTACTTC.

J is TRBJ1-2 and V is TRBV9; D remains unclear. The CDR3 spans 14 residues. Germline loops: CDR1 SGDLS, CDR2 YYNGEE. V lost 0 bases to trimming and J lost 4 bases, with 10 bases between them. The CDR3 spells CASSVAVEPYGYTF. CDR3 nucleotide sequence: TGTGCCAGCAGCGTAGCGGTGGAGCCCTATGGCTACACCTTC.

CDR3 loop: CASTAGTSGAYEQYF. The CDR3 nucleotides are TGTGCCAGCACCGCAGGGACTAGCGGGGCCTACGAGCAGTACTTC. This chain links TRBV6-5 with TRBJ2-7, with 13 bases matching TRBD2. Germline loops: CDR1 MNHEY, CDR2 SVGAGI. Germline trimming cut 7 bases from V and 2 bases from J; bases unmatched to any gene: 5. The length of the CDR3 is 15 residues.

The CDR3 sequence: CASSYNPTYTDTQYF. In DNA, the CDR3 is TGTGCCAGCAGTTACAACCCAACTTACACAGATACGCAGTATTTT. The chain joins TRBV6-5 to TRBJ2-3, with no clear D. V dropped 2 bases and J dropped 2 bases, with 11 bases sitting between them. Germline values: CDR1 MNHEY, CDR2 SVGAGI. The CDR3 totals 15 residues.

The rearrangement uses TRBV28 and TRBJ2-7; D is possibly TRBD2 (7 bases). V lost 6 bases, J lost 1 base, and 25 bases lay in between. CDR3 length: 18 residues. The germline V gene has CDR1 MDHEN and CDR2 SYDVKM. DNA for the CDR3: TGTGCCAGCAGATCCCCCCTAGGGGGGGAGGGCCGGTCCTACGAGCAGTACTTC. This codes for CASRSPLGGEGRSYEQYF.

This chain links TRBV27 with TRBJ2-1; 16 bases are shared with TRBD2. Germline CDR1 reads MNHEY; CDR2 reads SMNVEV (reference sequence). With V trimmed by 5 bases and J by 1 base, 8 bases remained unmatched. The CDR3 has 19 amino acids. CDR3 sequence: CASSPPGLAGGWSYNEQFF. CDR3 nucleotides: TGTGCCAGCAGTCCTCCGGGACTAGCGGGAGGGTGGTCCTACAATGAGCAGTTCTTC.

The CDR3 is CASSYPPLDTEAFF. The CDR3 DNA is TGTGCCAGCAGTTACCCCCCTCTTGACACTGAAGCTTTCTTT. The V and J genes are TRBV6-7 and TRBJ1-1; D call uncertain. TRBV6-7 is designated an ORF whose function remains uncertain. The V and J ends lost 2 bases and 3 bases respectively, with 10 bases between them. The CDR3 has 14 residues.

This clone was counted a single time. The chain carries TRBV7-8 and TRBJ2-5; a possible D gene is TRBD2 (5 bases). The CDR3 totals 15 residues. Deletions cut 5 bases from V and 5 bases from J, with 18 bases between. Germline loops: CDR1 SGHVS, CDR2 FQNEAQ. The CDR3 spells CASSLPRAGGETQYF. DNA of the CDR3: TGTGCCAGCAGCCTACCCCGGGCAGGCGGGGAGACCCAGTACTTC.

The rearrangement links TRBV15 to TRBJ1-1; D gene uncertain. CDR1 and CDR2 from the germline V gene are LNHNV and YYDKDF (reference sequence). V lost 4 bases to trimming and J lost 4 bases, with 16 bases between them. The CDR3 runs 15 residues. CDR3 region: CATSKRPFDGTEAFF. The CDR3 DNA is TGTGCCACCAGCAAGAGGCCCTTTGACGGCACTGAAGCTTTCTTT.

V and J are TRBV15 and TRBJ2-1; 11 bases line up with TRBD2. There are 15 residues in the CDR3. The germline CDR1 and CDR2 sequences are LNHNV and YYDKDF (reference sequence). V lost 3 bases to trimming and J lost 6 bases; unmatched junction nucleotides: 4. DNA of the CDR3: TGTGCCACCAGCAGTACTAGCGGGAGCAGCAATGAGCAGTTCTTC. Amino acid sequence: CATSSTSGSSNEQFF.

The chain is built from TRBV7-8 and TRBJ2-3, with 9 bases identical to TRBD2. This CDR3 spans 16 amino acids. The trim removed 2 bases at V and 4 bases at J, leaving 7 bases unmatched. CDR1 and CDR2 (germline): SGHVS, FQNEAQ. DNA of the CDR3: TGTGCCAGCAGCTTAAGTGCTAGCGGGAACCCAGATACGCAGTATTTT. Translating gives CASSLSASGNPDTQYF.